The entry that follows covers one T cell receptor beta chain sequence. Its antigen remains unidentified. The data belong to a study of Ad26.COV2.S vaccination and SARS-CoV-2 variants. Study summary: Participant was drawn from the COV1001 Ad26.COV2.S trial arm. Recipients of Ad26.COV2.S got it intramuscularly, once or twice 56 days apart. Findings and caveats of the study: The authors reported substantial breadth in spike-specific CD8+ and CD4+ T cell responses after vaccination. For non-spike TCRs, breadth in vaccine recipients resembled that in placebo recipients.

Treatment: 15 to 20 received Ad26.COV2.S at low or high dose, single or two shots; roughly five received placebo; per-sample allocation not given. After the first vaccine or placebo injection, samples were drawn on day 63. Sequencing used immunoSEQ multiplex PCR; TCRdb keeps in-frame clones, though not all of them. The table lists about 320,000 clones, roughly 86% of them singletons. Germline CDR1 SGHRS, CDR2 YFSETQ. This CDR3 is built from 12 residues. V lost 7 bases, J lost 5 bases, and 9 bases lay in between. Sequenced here: peripheral blood, sampled in a trial of Ad26.COV2.S vaccine versus placebo. The receptor comes from a person between 18 and 65 years old who received the Ad26.COV2.S COVID-19 vaccine or a placebo. This chain connects TRBV5-1 to TRBJ1-4; the D is unclear. CDR3 sequence: CASASGNEKLFF. As DNA, the CDR3 is TGCGCCAGCGCCTCCGGGAATGAAAAACTGTTTTTT.